This paragraph reports one T cell receptor (beta chain). The antigen remains undetermined. Next came a second PCR, run for roughly 6 to 11 cycles, which used a sample-barcoded 5' primer along with a J-beta primer mix. A minimum of 3 million CDR3-containing paired-end reads was obtained for each sample. TCRdb reanalysed the 5' RACE reads using MiXCR and keeps one entry per CDR3 protein. The profile covers 850,000 or so distinct CDR3 sequences, with 25% to 35% appearing a single time and 15% to 20% taken by the ten largest. The data stem from a study of blood T cells in healthy people across ages. Regarding the study as a whole: Naive CD4+ cells and diversity were both higher in long-lived donors than in aged donors. Age brought a roughly linear fall in TCR beta diversity measured per million T cells.

CDR3 size: 16 residues. V dropped 1 base and J dropped 4; count of bases not matched to a gene: 10. CDR1 and CDR2 (germline): GTSNPN, SVGIG (reference sequence). This clonotype was obtained from a woman older than 75 in good health. The V gene is TRBV30, the J gene TRBJ1-1; the match to TRBD1 covers 9 bases. The sample was blood. CDR3 region: CAWSAPGTGPGTEAFF. CDR3 nucleotides: TGTGCCTGGAGTGCCCCCGGGACAGGGCCGGGCACTGAAGCTTTCTTT.